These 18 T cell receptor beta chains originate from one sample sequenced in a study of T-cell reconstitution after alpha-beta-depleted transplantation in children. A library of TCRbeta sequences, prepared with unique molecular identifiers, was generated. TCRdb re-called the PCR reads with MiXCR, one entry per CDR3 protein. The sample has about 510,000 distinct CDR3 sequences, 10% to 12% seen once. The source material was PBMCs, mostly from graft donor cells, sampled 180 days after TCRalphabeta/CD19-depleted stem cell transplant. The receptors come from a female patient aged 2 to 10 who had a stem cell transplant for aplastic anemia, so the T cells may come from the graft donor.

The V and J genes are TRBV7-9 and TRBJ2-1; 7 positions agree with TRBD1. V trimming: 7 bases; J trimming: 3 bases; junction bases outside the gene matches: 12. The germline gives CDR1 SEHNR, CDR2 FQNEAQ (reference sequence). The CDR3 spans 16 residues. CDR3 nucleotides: TGTGCCAGCACCAAGGGGGCGGACTTCTACTACAATGAGCAGTTCTTC. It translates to CASTKGADFYYNEQFF.

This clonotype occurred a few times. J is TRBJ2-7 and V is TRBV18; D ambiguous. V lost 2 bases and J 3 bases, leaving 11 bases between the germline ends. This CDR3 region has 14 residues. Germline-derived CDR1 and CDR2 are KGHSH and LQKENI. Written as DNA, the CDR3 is TGTGCCAGCTCACCAGCTACCTGGGGCTACGAGCAGTACTTC. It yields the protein CASSPATWGYEQYF.

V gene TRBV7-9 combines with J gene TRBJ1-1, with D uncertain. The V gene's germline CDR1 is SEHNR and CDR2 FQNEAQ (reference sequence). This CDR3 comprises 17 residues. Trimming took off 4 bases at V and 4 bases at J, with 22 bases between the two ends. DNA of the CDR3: TGTGCCAGCAGCTCGATACCCAGGACCGGAGAGGGCACTGAAGCTTTCTTT. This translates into CASSSIPRTGEGTEAFF. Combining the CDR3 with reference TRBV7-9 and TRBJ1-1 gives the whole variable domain DTGVSQNPRHKITKRGQNVTFRCDPISEHNRLYWYRQTLGQGPEFLTYFQNEAQLEKSRLLSDRFSAERPKGSFSTLEIQRTEQGDSAMYLCASSSIPRTGEGTEAFFGQGTRLTVV.

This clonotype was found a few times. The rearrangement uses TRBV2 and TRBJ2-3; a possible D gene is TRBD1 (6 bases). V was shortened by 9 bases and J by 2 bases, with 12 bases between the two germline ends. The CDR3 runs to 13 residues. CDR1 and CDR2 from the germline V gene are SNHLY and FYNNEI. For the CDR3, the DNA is TGTGCCAGAGGGGGACCCAACACAGATACGCAGTATTTT. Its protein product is CARGGPNTDTQYF.

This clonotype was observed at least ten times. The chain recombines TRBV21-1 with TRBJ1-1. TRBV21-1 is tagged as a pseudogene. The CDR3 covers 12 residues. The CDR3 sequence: CASERWDTEAFF. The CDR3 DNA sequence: TGTGCCAGCGAACGCTGGGACACTGAAGCTTTCTTT.

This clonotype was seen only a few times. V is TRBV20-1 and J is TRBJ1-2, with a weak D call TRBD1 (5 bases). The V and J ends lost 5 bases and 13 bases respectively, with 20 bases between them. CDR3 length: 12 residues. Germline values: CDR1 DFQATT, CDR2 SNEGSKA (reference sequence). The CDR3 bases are TGCAGTGCTCACGGACACCAGTACAAAGGCACCTTC. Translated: CSAHGHQYKGTF.

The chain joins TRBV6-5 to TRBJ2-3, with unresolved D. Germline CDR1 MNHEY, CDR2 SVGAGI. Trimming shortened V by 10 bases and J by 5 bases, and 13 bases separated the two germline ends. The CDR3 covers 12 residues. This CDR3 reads CATATHGDTQYF. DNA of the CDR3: TGTGCCACAGCCACGCACGGAGATACGCAGTATTTT.

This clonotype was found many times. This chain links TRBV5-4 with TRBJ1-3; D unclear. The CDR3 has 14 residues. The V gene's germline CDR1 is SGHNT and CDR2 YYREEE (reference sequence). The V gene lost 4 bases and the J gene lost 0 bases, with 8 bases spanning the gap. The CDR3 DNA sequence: TGTGCCAGCAGCAGAGCAGGCTCTGGAAACACCATATATTTT. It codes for CASSRAGSGNTIYF.

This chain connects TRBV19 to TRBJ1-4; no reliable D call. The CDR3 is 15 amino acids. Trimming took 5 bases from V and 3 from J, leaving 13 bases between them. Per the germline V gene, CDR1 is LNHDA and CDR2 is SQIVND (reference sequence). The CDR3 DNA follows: TGTGCCAGTAGTCCCCGGATGACCGCTAATGAAAAACTGTTTTTT. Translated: CASSPRMTANEKLFF.

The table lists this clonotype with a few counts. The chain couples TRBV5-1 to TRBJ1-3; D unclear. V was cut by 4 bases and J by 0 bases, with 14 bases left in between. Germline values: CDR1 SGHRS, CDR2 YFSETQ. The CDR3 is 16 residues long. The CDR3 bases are TGCGCCAGCAGCCCACGACCCACGGACTCTGGAAACACCATATATTTT. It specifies CASSPRPTDSGNTIYF.

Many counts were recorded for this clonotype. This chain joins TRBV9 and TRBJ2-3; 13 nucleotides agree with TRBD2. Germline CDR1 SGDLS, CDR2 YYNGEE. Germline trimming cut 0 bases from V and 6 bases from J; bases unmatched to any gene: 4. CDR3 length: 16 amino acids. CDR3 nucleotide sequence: TGTGCCAGCAGCGTAGTCGGGACTAGCGGGGTTGATACGCAGTATTTT. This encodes CASSVVGTSGVDTQYF. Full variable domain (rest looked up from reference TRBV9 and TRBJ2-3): DSGVTQTPKHLITATGQRVTLRCSPRSGDLSVYWYQQSLDQGLQFLIQYYNGEERAKGNILERFSAQQFPDLHSELNLSSLELGDSALYFCASSVVGTSGVDTQYFGPGTRLTVL.

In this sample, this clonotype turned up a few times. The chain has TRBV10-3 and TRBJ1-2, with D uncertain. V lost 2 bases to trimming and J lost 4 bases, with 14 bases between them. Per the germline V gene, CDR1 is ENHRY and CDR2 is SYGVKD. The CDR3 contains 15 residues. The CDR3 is CAISERVGSPYGYTF. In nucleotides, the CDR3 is TGTGCCATCAGTGAGAGGGTCGGTTCCCCCTATGGCTACACCTTC.

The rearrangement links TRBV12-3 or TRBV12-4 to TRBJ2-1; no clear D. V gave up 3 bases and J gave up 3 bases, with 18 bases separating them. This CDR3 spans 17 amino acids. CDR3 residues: CASSFSPWGKDYNEQFF. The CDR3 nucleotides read TGTGCCAGCAGTTTTTCCCCATGGGGTAAGGACTACAATGAGCAGTTCTTC.

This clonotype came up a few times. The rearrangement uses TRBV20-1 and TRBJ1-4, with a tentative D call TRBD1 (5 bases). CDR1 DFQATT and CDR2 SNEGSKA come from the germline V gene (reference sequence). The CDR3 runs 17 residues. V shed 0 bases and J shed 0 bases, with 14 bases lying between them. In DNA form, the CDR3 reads TGCAGTGCTAGAGATGAGGGACCCCTTGCAACTAATGAAAAACTGTTTTTT. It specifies CSARDEGPLATNEKLFF.

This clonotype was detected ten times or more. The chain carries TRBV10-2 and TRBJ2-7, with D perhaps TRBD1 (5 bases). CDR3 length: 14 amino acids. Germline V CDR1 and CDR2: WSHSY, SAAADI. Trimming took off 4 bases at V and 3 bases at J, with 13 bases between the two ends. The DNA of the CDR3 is TGCGCCAGCAGTGCCAGGGCGCTCCTCTACGAGCAGTACTTC. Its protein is CASSARALLYEQYF.

CDR3 loop: CASSTGRSEAFF. CDR3 in DNA: TGTGCCAGTAGTACTGGACGAAGTGAAGCTTTCTTT. V usage is TRBV19 and J usage is TRBJ1-1; D is unresolved. The CDR3 runs 12 residues. V dropped 4 bases and J dropped 7 bases, with 10 bases sitting between them. CDR1 is LNHDA and CDR2 is SQIVND in the germline V gene (reference sequence). Based on the CDR3 plus reference TRBV19 and TRBJ1-1, the full variable domain is DGGITQSPKYLFRKEGQNVTLSCEQNLNHDAMYWYRQDPGQGLRLIYYSQIVNDFQKGDIAEGYSVSREKKESFPLTVTSAQKNPTAFYLCASSTGRSEAFFGQGTRLTVV.

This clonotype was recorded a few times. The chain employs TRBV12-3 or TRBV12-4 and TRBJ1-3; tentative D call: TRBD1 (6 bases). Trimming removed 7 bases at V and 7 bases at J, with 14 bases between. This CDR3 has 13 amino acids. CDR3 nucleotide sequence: TGTGCCAGCACCGGGACAAATCCCAACACCATATATTTT. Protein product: CASTGTNPNTIYF.

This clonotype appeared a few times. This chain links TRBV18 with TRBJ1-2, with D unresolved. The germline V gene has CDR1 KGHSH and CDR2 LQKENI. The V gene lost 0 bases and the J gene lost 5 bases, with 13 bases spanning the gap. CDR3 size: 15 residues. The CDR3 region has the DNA TGTGCCAGCTCACCACCAGACCCTTACACATATGGCTACACCTTC. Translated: CASSPPDPYTYGYTF.